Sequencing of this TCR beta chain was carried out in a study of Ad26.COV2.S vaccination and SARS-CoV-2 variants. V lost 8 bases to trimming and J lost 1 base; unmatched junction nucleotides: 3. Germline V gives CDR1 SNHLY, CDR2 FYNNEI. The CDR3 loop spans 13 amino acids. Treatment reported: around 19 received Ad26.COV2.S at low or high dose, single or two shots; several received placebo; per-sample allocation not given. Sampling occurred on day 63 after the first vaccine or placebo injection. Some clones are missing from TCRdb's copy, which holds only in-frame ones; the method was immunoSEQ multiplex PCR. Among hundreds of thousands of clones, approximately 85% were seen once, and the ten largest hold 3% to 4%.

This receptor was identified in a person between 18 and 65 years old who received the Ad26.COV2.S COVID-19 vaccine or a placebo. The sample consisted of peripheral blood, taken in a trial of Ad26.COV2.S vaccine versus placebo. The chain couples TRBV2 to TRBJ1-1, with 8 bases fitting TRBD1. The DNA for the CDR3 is TGTGCCAGCGGAGGGACAGGGAACACTGAAGCTTTCTTT. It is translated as CASGGTGNTEAFF. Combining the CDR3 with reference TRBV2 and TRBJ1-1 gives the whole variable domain EPEVTQTPSHQVTQMGQEVILRCVPISNHLYFYWYRQILGQKVEFLVSFYNNEISEKSEIFDDQFSVERPDGSNFTLKIRSTKLEDSAMYFCASGGTGNTEAFFGQGTRLTVV.